This passage covers 7 T cell receptor beta chains from one sample sequenced in a study of T cell responses to AZD1222 COVID-19 vaccine. TCRdb keeps only in-frame clones here, not all; method: immunoSEQ multiplex PCR. The table has approximately 100,000 clones, approximately 86% seen once. This specimen was peripheral blood, taken on day 0 of AZD1222 vaccination. The receptors shown here come from an adult in good health.

The chain couples TRBV6-5 to TRBJ2-5, with a possible D match to TRBD1 (5 bases). The CDR3 loop spans 14 amino acids. The germline gives CDR1 MNHEY, CDR2 SVGAGI. V was shortened by 2 bases and J by 3 bases, with 10 bases between the two germline ends. CDR3 nucleotides: TGTGCCAGCAGTTACGCAGACAGCAAAGAGACCCAGTACTTC. Protein: CASSYADSKETQYF.

The genes are TRBV27 and TRBJ1-1; D remains unclear. Germline-derived CDR1 and CDR2 are MNHEY and SMNVEV (reference sequence). The CDR3 has 15 residues. Trimming left V 8 bases short and J 10 bases short, with 26 bases between. CDR3 protein: CASQTYTDGAYVAFF. CDR3 nucleotides: TGTGCCAGCCAAACCTACACGGACGGCGCTTATGTAGCTTTCTTT.

The chain recombines TRBV28 with TRBJ2-7; possible D gene TRBD2, 5 bases. The V end was cut by 7 bases, the J end by 4 bases, with 23 bases between. Germline values: CDR1 MDHEN, CDR2 SYDVKM. The CDR3 is made up of 16 amino acids. CDR3: CASTPFGSSGIYEQYF. The CDR3 DNA is TGTGCCAGCACGCCCTTTGGGAGTTCGGGGATATACGAGCAGTACTTC.

This chain uses TRBV19 with TRBJ1-3, with D unresolved. V was cut by 5 bases and J by 0 bases, with 5 bases left in between. Germline-derived CDR1 and CDR2 are LNHDA and SQIVND (reference sequence). This CDR3 region has 13 residues. This chain's CDR3 is CASSWGSGNTIYF. In DNA form, the CDR3 reads TGTGCCAGTAGTTGGGGCTCTGGAAACACCATATATTTT.

This clone showed up just once. The chain carries TRBV28 and TRBJ2-1; TRBD1 aligns across 7 bases. The germline CDR1 and CDR2 sequences are MDHEN and SYDVKM. The CDR3 sequence is 15 residues long. V shed 9 bases and J 11 bases; nucleotides not matched to a gene: 19. CDR3 residues: CARYVIRQGGPKQFF. As DNA, the CDR3 is TGTGCCAGGTATGTAATAAGACAGGGCGGTCCGAAGCAGTTCTTC. The full variable domain, rest sourced from reference TRBV28 and TRBJ2-1, is DVKVTQSSRYLVKRTGEKVFLECVQDMDHENMFWYRQDPGLGLRLIYFSYDVKMKEKGDIPEGYSVSREKKERFSLILESASTNQTSMYLCARYVIRQGGPKQFFGPGTRLTVL.

A single count supports this clone. J is TRBJ2-5 and V is TRBV25-1; a weak D match, TRBD2 (6 bases). Germline lookup yields CDR1 MGHDK and CDR2 SYGVNS. The CDR3 has 12 residues. Between the trimmed V and J ends, which lost 10 bases and 3 bases, there was a span of 12 bases. In nucleotides, the CDR3 is TGTGCCACGGAGGGAGGTAAAGAGACCCAGTACTTC. Amino acids: CATEGGKETQYF.

This clone was detected only once. This rearrangement joins TRBV20-1 to TRBJ2-7, with a weak D call TRBD1 (6 bases). In germline, CDR1 is DFQATT, CDR2 SNEGSKA (reference sequence). This CDR3 is 13 amino acids long. V was pared by 3 bases and J by 0 bases, with 9 bases between. The CDR3 protein is CSASRDTSYEQYF. The CDR3, as DNA: TGCAGTGCTAGTCGGGACACCTCCTACGAGCAGTACTTC.